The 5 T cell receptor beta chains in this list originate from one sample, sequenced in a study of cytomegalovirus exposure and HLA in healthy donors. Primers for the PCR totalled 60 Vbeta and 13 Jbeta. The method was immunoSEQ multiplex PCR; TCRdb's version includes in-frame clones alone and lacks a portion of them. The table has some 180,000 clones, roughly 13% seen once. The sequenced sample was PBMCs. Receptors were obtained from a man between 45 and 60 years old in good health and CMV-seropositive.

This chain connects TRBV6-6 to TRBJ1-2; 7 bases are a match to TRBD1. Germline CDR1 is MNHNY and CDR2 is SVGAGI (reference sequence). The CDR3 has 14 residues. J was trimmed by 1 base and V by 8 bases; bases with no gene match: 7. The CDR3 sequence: CASLSQGGNYGYTF. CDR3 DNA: TGTGCCAGCCTCAGCCAGGGGGGTAACTATGGCTACACCTTC.

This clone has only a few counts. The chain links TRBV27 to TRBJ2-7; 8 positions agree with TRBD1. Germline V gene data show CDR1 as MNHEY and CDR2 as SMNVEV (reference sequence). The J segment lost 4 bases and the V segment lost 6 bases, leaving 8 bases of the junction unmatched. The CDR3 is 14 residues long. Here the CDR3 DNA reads TGTGCCAGCAGACGGACAGGGAGAGGGTACGAGCAGTACGTC. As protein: CASRRTGRGYEQYV.

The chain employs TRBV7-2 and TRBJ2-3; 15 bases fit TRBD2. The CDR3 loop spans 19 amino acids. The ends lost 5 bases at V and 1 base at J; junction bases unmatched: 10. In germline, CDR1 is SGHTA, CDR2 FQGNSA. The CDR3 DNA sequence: TGTGCCAGCAGCCTCCTTGGACTAGCGGGGGGGCGGCGCACAGATACGCAGTATTTT. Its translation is CASSLLGLAGGRRTDTQYF.

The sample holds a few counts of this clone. For the CDR3, the DNA is TGTGCCAGCAGCTTGGCCGGGACAGGGGGCACAGATACGCAGTATTTT. This translates into CASSLAGTGGTDTQYF. The genes are TRBV5-4 and TRBJ2-3; TRBD1 matches at 10 bases. The germline gives CDR1 SGHNT, CDR2 YYREEE (reference sequence). Unmatched junction bases numbered 2, after V lost 0 bases and J lost 1 base. This CDR3 contains 16 residues.

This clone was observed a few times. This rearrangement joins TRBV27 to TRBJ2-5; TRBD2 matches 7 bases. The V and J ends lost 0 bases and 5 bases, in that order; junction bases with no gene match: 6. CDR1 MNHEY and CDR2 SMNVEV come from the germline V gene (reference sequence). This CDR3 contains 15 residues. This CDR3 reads CASSLSRVSGETQYF. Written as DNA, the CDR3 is TGTGCCAGCAGTTTATCGCGGGTTAGCGGGGAGACCCAGTACTTC.